The 9 T cell receptor beta chains below all came from one sample that was sequenced in a study of radiotherapy plus CTLA-4 blockade in lung cancer. Sequencing used immunoSEQ multiplex PCR; TCRdb keeps in-frame clones, though not all of them. The table records about 77,000 clones, roughly 80% of them present only once. The sequenced sample was peripheral blood, obtained from a patient treated with radiotherapy plus ipilimumab. All receptors derive from a human donor with non-small cell lung cancer whose response to radiotherapy plus ipilimumab could not be evaluated.

This chain uses TRBV27 with TRBJ1-4, with 8 nucleotides matching TRBD1. The CDR3 is 13 residues long. Germline V gives CDR1 MNHEY, CDR2 SMNVEV (reference sequence). V lost 10 bases, J lost 7 bases, and 8 bases stayed unmatched. CDR3 protein: CATADRAGEKLFF. The CDR3, as DNA: TGTGCCACCGCGGACAGGGCAGGTGAAAAACTGTTTTTT. The variable domain in full, with the rest retrieved from reference TRBV27 and TRBJ1-4, is EAQVTQNPRYLITVTGKKLTVTCSQNMNHEYMSWYRQDPGLGLRQIYYSMNVEVTDKGDVPEGYKVSRKEKRNFPLILESPSPNQTSLYFCATADRAGEKLFFGSGTQLSVL.

This sequence joins TRBV11-2 and TRBJ1-1, with D maybe TRBD1 (6 bases). Trimming took 5 bases from V and 5 from J, leaving 12 bases between them. The CDR3 sequence is 13 residues long. The germline V gene has CDR1 SGHAT and CDR2 FQNNGV. The CDR3 DNA follows: TGTGCCAGCAGCAAACAGGGCTGGACTGAAGCTTTCTTT. Translating gives CASSKQGWTEAFF.

This sequence joins TRBV6-1 and TRBJ1-4; TRBD1 aligns across 9 bases. The junction had 8 bases not matched to a gene; V was cut back by 1 base and J by 5 bases. CDR3 length equals 17 residues. The V gene's germline CDR1 is MNHNS and CDR2 SASEGT. The CDR3 spells CASSEEGQGLTNEKLFF. Here the CDR3 DNA reads TGTGCCAGCAGTGAAGAGGGACAGGGTCTAACGAATGAAAAACTGTTTTTT.

The chain carries TRBV4-1 and TRBJ2-3; the D gene is possibly TRBD1 (6 bases). Trimming stripped 0 bases from V and 7 bases from J, with 14 bases between. This CDR3 is 15 amino acids long. Germline lookup yields CDR1 MGHRA and CDR2 YSYEKL. The CDR3 sequence is CASSQDPTGLNTQYF. The CDR3 bases are TGCGCCAGCAGCCAAGATCCTACAGGGTTGAATACGCAGTATTTT.

CDR3 residues: CSASPGNEQFF. CDR3 sequence (DNA): TGCAGTGCTAGTCCGGGCAATGAGCAGTTCTTC. The chain uses TRBV20-1 and TRBJ2-1; no clear D gene. The CDR3 has 11 residues. Germline lookup yields CDR1 DFQATT and CDR2 SNEGSKA (reference sequence). V lost 3 bases and J lost 6, with 6 bases in between.

The chain couples TRBV6-1 to TRBJ2-5; perhaps TRBD2 as D (7 bases). Trimming stripped 3 bases from V and 5 bases from J, with 16 bases between. The CDR3 length is 15 residues. Looked up from germline, CDR1 is MNHNS and CDR2 is SASEGT. CDR3 region: CASSEGGGRLETQYF. The CDR3 DNA is TGTGCCAGCAGTGAGGGGGGGGGCCGGTTGGAGACCCAGTACTTC.

The rearrangement joins TRBV30 to TRBJ2-2; D gene ambiguous. The ends were cut back, 4 bases at V and 1 base at J, with 4 bases in the middle. The CDR3 consists of 12 residues. The germline CDR1 and CDR2 sequences are GTSNPN and SVGIG (reference sequence). The CDR3 sequence is CAWTGNTGELFF. In DNA form, the CDR3 reads TGTGCCTGGACAGGGAACACCGGGGAGCTGTTTTTT. Full variable domain (outside the CDR3, taken from reference TRBV30 and TRBJ2-2): SQTIHQWPATLVQPVGSPLSLECTVEGTSNPNLYWYRQAAGRGLQLLFYSVGIGQISSEVPQNLSASRPQDRQFILSSKKLLLSDSGFYLCAWTGNTGELFFGEGSRLTVL.

The V and J genes are TRBV6-5 and TRBJ1-2; D remains unclear. The germline V gene has CDR1 MNHEY and CDR2 SVGAGI. The CDR3 covers 14 residues. V lost 3 bases and J lost 3, with 11 bases in between. CDR3 region: CASSYSPPDYGYTF. As DNA, the CDR3 is TGTGCCAGCAGTTATTCCCCCCCTGACTATGGCTACACCTTC.

The chain links TRBV7-3 to TRBJ2-7, with D possibly matching TRBD2 (6 bases). The ends were cut back, 5 bases at V and 6 bases at J, with 20 bases in the middle. This CDR3 is 15 amino acids long. Germline V gene data show CDR1 as SGHTA and CDR2 as FQGTGA. CDR3 amino acids: CASSPQGGPLGEQYF. The DNA of the CDR3 is TGTGCCAGCAGCCCCCAGGGAGGCCCCCTGGGCGAGCAGTACTTC.